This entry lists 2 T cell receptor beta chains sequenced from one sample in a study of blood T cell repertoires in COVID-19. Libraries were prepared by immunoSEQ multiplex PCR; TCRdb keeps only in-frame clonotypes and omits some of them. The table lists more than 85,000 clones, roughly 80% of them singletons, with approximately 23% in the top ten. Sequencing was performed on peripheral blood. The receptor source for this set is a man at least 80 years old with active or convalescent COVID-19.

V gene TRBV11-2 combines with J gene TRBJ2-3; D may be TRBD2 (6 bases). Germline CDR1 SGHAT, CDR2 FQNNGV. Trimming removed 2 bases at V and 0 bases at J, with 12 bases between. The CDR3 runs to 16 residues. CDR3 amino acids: CASSLRRGGSTDTQYF. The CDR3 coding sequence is TGTGCCAGCAGCTTAAGGCGGGGTGGGAGCACAGATACGCAGTATTTT.

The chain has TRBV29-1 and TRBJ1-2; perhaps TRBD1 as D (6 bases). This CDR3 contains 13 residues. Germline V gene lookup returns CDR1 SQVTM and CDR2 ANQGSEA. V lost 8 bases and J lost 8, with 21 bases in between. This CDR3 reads CSTDPGARGGYTF. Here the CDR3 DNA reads TGCAGCACCGACCCAGGGGCGAGAGGCGGCTACACCTTC.